This TCR beta chain was profiled in a study of tumor-infiltrating lymphocytes in primary liver carcinoma. Background on the study: Tumors, staged T1-T3 N0M0, spanned 4.2 to 10 cm.

This clonotype showed up many times. Antigen: not known. Germline V gives CDR1 DFQATT, CDR2 SNEGSKA (reference sequence). The CDR3 length is 14 residues. After removal of 1 base from V and 5 bases from J, the junction contained 7 bases not matched to a gene. For each extraction, RNA and DNA were obtained together from 20-30 mg of unsorted bulk tissue. Patients showed chronic HBV infection and an absence of prior treatment. Findings and limits, study-wide: No more than about 8-24% of top clones could be seen in all five tumor regions.

TCR beta cDNA was made from approximately 500 ng total RNA with a constant-region primer. Slightly modified ARM-PCR, run as three nested multiplex PCR rounds, produced the TCR beta libraries. Running around 10 cycles apiece, the first two PCR rounds relied on TRBV1-TRBV30 forward primers together with a C-beta reverse primer. A single record per CDR3 protein comes from TCRdb applying MiXCR to the multiplex PCR reads. Among about 21,000 distinct CDR3 sequences listed, approximately 79% were seen once. Sequenced sample: liver tumor tissue from sampling region 1. Subset here: tumor region T1, superior pole. The receptor was derived from a middle-aged man with primary liver carcinoma and hepatitis B virus infection. The rearrangement links TRBV20-1 to TRBJ2-7; 8 nucleotides agree with TRBD2. CDR3 in amino acids: CSARVNGRAHEQYF. In DNA, the CDR3 is TGCAGTGCTAGAGTCAACGGGAGGGCTCACGAGCAGTACTTC.